This TCR beta chain was recorded in a study of preoperative IRX-2 immunotherapy in early breast cancer. Germline lookup yields CDR1 SGHVS and CDR2 FQNEAQ. The junction had 6 bases not matched to a gene; V was cut back by 4 bases and J by 11 bases. The CDR3 is 15 residues long. Treatment indicated: preoperative locoregional IRX-2 cytokine immunotherapy. Patients received preoperative, locoregional IRX-2 cytokine immunotherapy in a phase Ib study. Method: immunoSEQ multiplex PCR; TCRdb's copy keeps in-frame clones and lacks some. The table shows about 43,000 clones, with approximately 94% occurring only once.

This TCR was sampled from a human donor with breast cancer. Sequenced material: tumor tissue, taken after IRX-2 immunotherapy. The chain uses TRBV7-8 and TRBJ2-1, with 15 nucleotides matching TRBD2. The CDR3 sequence: CASSSSGTSGGKQFF. CDR3 DNA sequence: TGTGCCAGCAGCTCGTCCGGGACTAGCGGGGGGAAGCAGTTCTTC.